The 24 T cell receptor beta chains presented below share a single source sample, sequenced in a study of T-cell memory formation after mild COVID-19. TCRdb analysed the 5' RACE reads with MiXCR anew, one entry per CDR3 protein. Among just over 150,000 distinct CDR3 sequences listed, roughly 28% were seen once. Material for sequencing was PBMCs or a T cell subset sorted from them (not recorded which). The receptor source for this set is an adult woman who had mild COVID-19 (a few samples of this study predate the infection). Cell type and time point are not known.

The sample holds a few counts of this clonotype. The J gene is TRBJ2-5, the V gene TRBV3-1, with TRBD2 identical over 7 bases. The junction had 4 bases not matched to a gene; V was cut back by 1 base and J by 5 bases. Looked up from germline, CDR1 is LGHDT and CDR2 is YNNKEL (reference sequence). The CDR3 is 14 amino acids. The CDR3 DNA reads as TGTGCCAGCAGCCAAGGACTAGCCCATGAGACCCAGTACTTC. Its translation is CASSQGLAHETQYF.

On this clonotype: At one boundary the junction diverges from the germline segment, which might be a read error. V gene TRBV12-3 or TRBV12-4 combines with J gene TRBJ2-1; D is unresolved. The CDR3 consists of 12 residues. The CDR3 sequence: CDSSGSASEQFF. The DNA for the CDR3 is TGTGACAGCAGTGGATCTGCCAGTGAGCAGTTCTTC.

V is TRBV27 and J is TRBJ1-6; D remains unclear. Germline-derived CDR1 and CDR2 are MNHEY and SMNVEV (reference sequence). This CDR3 contains 15 residues. Deletions cut 5 bases from V and 7 bases from J, with 15 bases between. In DNA, the CDR3 is TGTGCCAGCAGTGCACAAGGCGGGAACAATTCACCCCTCCACTTT. This gives the protein CASSAQGGNNSPLHF.

The V call is TRBV7-2, the J call TRBJ2-5, with TRBD2 matching over 12 bases. Trimming cost V 4 bases and J 4 bases; bases outside gene matches: 1. CDR1 SGHTA and CDR2 FQGNSA come from the germline V gene. This CDR3 is built from 14 residues. The CDR3 is CASSSGLAGETQYF. CDR3 sequence (DNA): TGTGCCAGCAGCTCGGGACTAGCGGGAGAGACCCAGTACTTC.

The V gene is TRBV5-8, the J gene TRBJ2-2; 7 nucleotides agree with TRBD1. The CDR3 contains 16 residues. The germline gives CDR1 SGHTS, CDR2 YDEGEE. With 4 bases clipped from V and 0 bases from J, the junction kept 6 bases outside the gene matches. The CDR3 reads CASSTRQGANTGELFF. The CDR3 coding sequence is TGTGCCAGCAGCACCCGACAGGGAGCGAACACCGGGGAGCTGTTTTTT.

In this sample, this clonotype turned up once. This rearrangement joins TRBV12-3 or TRBV12-4 to TRBJ1-2; TRBD1 matches at 8 bases. Trimming removed 4 bases from V and 6 bases from J; junction bases left unmatched: 13. CDR3 length: 16 residues. The CDR3 loop reads CASSSWRTRGPNGYTF. The CDR3 bases are TGTGCCAGCAGTTCGTGGCGGACCAGGGGGCCTAATGGCTACACCTTC.

This clonotype was seen only a few times. The chain recombines TRBV24-1 with TRBJ1-2; possibly TRBD1 for D (5 bases). Germline V gene sequence: CDR1 KGHDR, CDR2 SFDVKD. The CDR3 loop spans 15 amino acids. V lost 3 bases and J lost 6, with 16 bases in between. CDR3 bases: TGTGCCACCAGTGATGGACGGGGCCAGGTTGATGGCTACACCTTC. It specifies CATSDGRGQVDGYTF.

The chain uses TRBV12-3 or TRBV12-4 and TRBJ1-4; maybe TRBD1 (6 bases). The CDR3 loop spans 15 amino acids. Trimming pared 4 bases from V and 5 bases from J, leaving 14 bases between. The CDR3 DNA reads TGTGCCAGCAGTTCCGCAGGGGTGCGGAATGAAAAACTGTTTTTT. It encodes CASSSAGVRNEKLFF.

V gene TRBV7-9 combines with J gene TRBJ2-3; D tentatively fits TRBD1 or TRBD2 (5 bases each). The CDR3 covers 21 residues. V was pared by 6 bases and J by 0 bases, with 31 bases between. Germline V gives CDR1 SEHNR, CDR2 FQNEAQ (reference sequence). The CDR3: CASSTKGKGRDPSSSTDTQYF. The CDR3, as DNA: TGTGCCAGCAGTACTAAGGGGAAAGGGAGAGACCCTTCTTCTAGCACAGATACGCAGTATTTT. Looking up the rest from reference TRBV7-9 and TRBJ2-3 gives the full variable domain: DTGVSQNPRHKITKRGQNVTFRCDPISEHNRLYWYRQTLGQGPEFLTYFQNEAQLEKSRLLSDRFSAERPKGSFSTLEIQRTEQGDSAMYLCASSTKGKGRDPSSSTDTQYFGPGTRLTVL.

The CDR3, as DNA: TGTGCCAGCAGCTTAGGACCCAGACAGGGCGACGAGCAGTACTTC. Translation: CASSLGPRQGDEQYF. The chain recombines TRBV11-2 with TRBJ2-7, with 7 bases identical to TRBD1. J was trimmed by 5 bases and V by 1 base; bases with no gene match: 8. The CDR3 contains 15 residues. In germline, CDR1 is SGHAT, CDR2 FQNNGV.

The genes are TRBV5-4 and TRBJ1-1; 9 bases fit TRBD1. Trimming took 9 bases from V and 5 from J; bases not matched to a gene: 11. The CDR3 spans 14 residues. Germline V lookup: CDR1 SGHNT, CDR2 YYREEE (reference sequence). The CDR3 here is CAIPSTGGATEAFF. CDR3 sequence (DNA): TGTGCCATCCCATCGACAGGGGGGGCGACTGAAGCTTTCTTT.

This clonotype appeared a few times. The rearrangement joins TRBV20-1 to TRBJ2-3; D is unclear. V gave up 4 bases and J gave up 0 bases, with 8 bases separating them. CDR1 DFQATT and CDR2 SNEGSKA come from the germline V gene (reference sequence). This CDR3 comprises 13 residues. The CDR3 here is CSATILSTDTQYF. CDR3 coding DNA: TGCAGTGCTACGATACTGAGCACAGATACGCAGTATTTT.

The chain uses TRBV7-9 and TRBJ1-1; unclear D gene. This CDR3 contains 12 residues. CDR1 is SEHNR and CDR2 is FQNEAQ in the germline V gene (reference sequence). Trimming pared 6 bases from V and 2 bases from J, leaving 7 bases between. CDR3 sequence: CASRVDNTEAFF. The CDR3 bases are TGTGCCAGCAGGGTGGACAACACTGAAGCTTTCTTT.

The rearrangement links TRBV7-6 to TRBJ1-1; the D gene is possibly TRBD1 (6 bases). Germline V gene data show CDR1 as SGHVS and CDR2 as FNYEAQ. This CDR3 has 14 residues. V lost 4 bases to trimming and J lost 7 bases, with 16 bases between them. DNA for the CDR3: TGTGCCAGCAGCTCGTCCCGGGACACCCTTGAAGCTTTCTTT. It is translated as CASSSSRDTLEAFF. Complete variable domain (other parts from reference TRBV7-6 and TRBJ1-1): GAGVSQSPRYKVTKRGQDVALRCDPISGHVSLYWYRQALGQGPEFLTYFNYEAQQDKSGLPNDRFSAERPEGSISTLTIQRTEQRDSAMYRCASSSSRDTLEAFFGQGTRLTVV.

V is TRBV5-4 and J is TRBJ1-1; possibly TRBD1 for D (6 bases). The CDR3 length is 19 residues. Trimming stripped 2 bases from V and 5 bases from J, with 28 bases between. Germline CDR1 reads SGHNT; CDR2 reads YYREEE (reference sequence). The CDR3 DNA sequence: TGTGCCAGCAGCTTTCTAACGATAACAGGGTTCGAGCTTAGGACTGAAGCTTTCTTT. Translated: CASSFLTITGFELRTEAFF.

This chain uses TRBV7-2 with TRBJ2-7, with 9 bases identical to TRBD2. Germline V CDR1 and CDR2: SGHTA, FQGNSA. Trimming took 4 bases from V and 10 from J; bases not matched to a gene: 14. The CDR3 is 15 amino acids. The chain's CDR3 is CASSSIRGAGGLQYF. In DNA, the CDR3 is TGTGCCAGCAGCTCTATTAGGGGAGCGGGAGGCCTACAGTACTTC.

J is TRBJ2-5 and V is TRBV4-3, with 7 bases matching TRBD1. The CDR3 extends over 16 amino acids. Germline loops: CDR1 LGHNA, CDR2 YSLEER. V shed 3 bases, J shed 1 base, and the junction held 8 bases outside the gene matches. The CDR3 DNA sequence: TGCGCCAGCAGCCAGCGACAGGGAGACGGCCAAGAGACCCAGTACTTC. Its translation: CASSQRQGDGQETQYF.

The V and J genes are TRBV19 and TRBJ2-7; 7 bases map to TRBD2. Germline V CDR1 and CDR2: LNHDA, SQIVND (reference sequence). V lost 3 bases and J lost 3; bases outside the gene matches: 5. The CDR3 is 14 amino acids. The DNA for the CDR3 is TGTGCCAGTAGTATTCGCAGGGAGGGCTACGAGCAGTACTTC. Its protein product is CASSIRREGYEQYF.

The chain uses TRBV6-6 and TRBJ1-3; no clear D gene. Looked up from germline, CDR1 is MNHNY and CDR2 is SVGAGI (reference sequence). V shed 0 bases and J shed 11 bases, with 17 bases lying between them. This CDR3 is built from 15 residues. The CDR3 DNA follows: TGTGCCAGCAGTTACTCCCAGGCGGTGCCTCAGCCCATATATTTT. This translates into CASSYSQAVPQPIYF.

The rearrangement uses TRBV30 and TRBJ1-4, with 7 bases fitting TRBD1. Germline CDR1 is GTSNPN and CDR2 is SVGIG (reference sequence). V dropped 4 bases and J dropped 4; count of bases not matched to a gene: 3. CDR3 length equals 13 residues. CDR3 sequence reads: CAWKGQFNEKLFF. CDR3 sequence (DNA): TGTGCCTGGAAGGGACAGTTTAATGAAAAACTGTTTTTT.

The chain uses TRBV4-2 and TRBJ2-1; maybe TRBD1 (5 bases). This CDR3 contains 13 residues. Germline CDR1 and CDR2: LGHNA and YNFKEQ. Trimming took 0 bases from V and 9 from J, leaving 9 bases between them. As DNA, the CDR3 is TGTGCCAGCAGCCAAGATAGGGGCAGTGAGCAGTTCTTC. This translates into CASSQDRGSEQFF.

The chain uses TRBV29-1 and TRBJ2-1; D is unresolved. The germline V and J ends were trimmed by 2 bases and 6 bases, with 14 bases remaining between them. The CDR3 extends over 14 amino acids. Per germline, CDR1 SQVTM and CDR2 ANQGSEA. The CDR3, as DNA: TGCAGCGTTGAATCTCCCCAGCGCCGCAATGAGCAGTTCTTC. The encoded protein is CSVESPQRRNEQFF.

In its sample, this clonotype was seen a few times. The chain employs TRBV20-1 and TRBJ1-2; no clear D. The CDR3 loop spans 11 amino acids. Germline CDR1 is DFQATT and CDR2 is SNEGSKA (reference sequence). V was cut by 0 bases and J by 5 bases, with 4 bases left in between. The DNA for the CDR3 is TGCAGTGCTAGAGATCCTTATGGCTACACCTTC. This gives the protein CSARDPYGYTF.

The chain uses TRBV12-3 or TRBV12-4 and TRBJ2-2; D perhaps matches TRBD2 (6 bases). The V end lost 2 bases, the J end lost 4 bases, and 14 bases lay between the germline ends. The CDR3 totals 16 residues. CDR3 sequence (DNA): TGTGCCAGCAGTTTACGCGGACTAACGGGCACCGGGGAGCTGTTTTTT. Its protein is CASSLRGLTGTGELFF.